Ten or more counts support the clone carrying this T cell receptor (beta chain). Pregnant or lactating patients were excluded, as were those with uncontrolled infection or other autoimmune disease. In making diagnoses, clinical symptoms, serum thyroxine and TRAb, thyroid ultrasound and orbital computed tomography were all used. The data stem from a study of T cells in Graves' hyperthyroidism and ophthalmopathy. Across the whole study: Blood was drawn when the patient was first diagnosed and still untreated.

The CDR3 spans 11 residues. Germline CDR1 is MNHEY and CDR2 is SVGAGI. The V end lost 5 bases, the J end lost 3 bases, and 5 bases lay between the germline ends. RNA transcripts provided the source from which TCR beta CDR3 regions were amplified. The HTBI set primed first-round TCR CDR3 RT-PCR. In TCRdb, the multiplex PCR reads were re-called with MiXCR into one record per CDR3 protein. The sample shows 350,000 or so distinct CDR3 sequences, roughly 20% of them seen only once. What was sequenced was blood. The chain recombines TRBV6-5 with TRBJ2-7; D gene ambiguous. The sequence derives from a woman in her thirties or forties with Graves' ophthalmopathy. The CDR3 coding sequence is TGTGCCAGCAGTAACAACTACGAGCAGTACTTC. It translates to CASSNNYEQYF.